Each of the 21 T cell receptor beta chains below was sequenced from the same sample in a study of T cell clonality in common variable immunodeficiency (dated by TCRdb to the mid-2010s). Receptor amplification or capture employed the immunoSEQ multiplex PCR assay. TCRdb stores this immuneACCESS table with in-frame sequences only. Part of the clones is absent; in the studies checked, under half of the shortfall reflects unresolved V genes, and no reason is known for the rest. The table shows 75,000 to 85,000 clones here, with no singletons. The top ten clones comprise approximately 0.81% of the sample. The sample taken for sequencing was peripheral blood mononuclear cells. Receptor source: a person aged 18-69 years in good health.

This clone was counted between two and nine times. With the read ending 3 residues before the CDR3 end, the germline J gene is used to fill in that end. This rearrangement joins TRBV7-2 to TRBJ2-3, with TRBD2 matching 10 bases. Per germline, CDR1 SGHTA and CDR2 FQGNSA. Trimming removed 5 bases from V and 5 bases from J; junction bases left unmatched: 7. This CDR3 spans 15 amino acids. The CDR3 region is CASSQSGRAGDTQYF. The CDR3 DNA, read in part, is TGTGCCAGCAGCCAAAGCGGGAGGGCCGGAGATACG.

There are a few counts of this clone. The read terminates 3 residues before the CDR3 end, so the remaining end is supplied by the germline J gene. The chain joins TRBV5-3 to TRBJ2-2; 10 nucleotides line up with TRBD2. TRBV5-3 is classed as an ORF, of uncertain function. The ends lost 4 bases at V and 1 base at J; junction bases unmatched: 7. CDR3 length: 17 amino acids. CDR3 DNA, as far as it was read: TGTGCCAGAAGCGCAGGACTAGCGGACGTGAACACCGGGGAG. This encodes CARSAGLADVNTGE. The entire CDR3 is CARSAGLADVNTGELFF.

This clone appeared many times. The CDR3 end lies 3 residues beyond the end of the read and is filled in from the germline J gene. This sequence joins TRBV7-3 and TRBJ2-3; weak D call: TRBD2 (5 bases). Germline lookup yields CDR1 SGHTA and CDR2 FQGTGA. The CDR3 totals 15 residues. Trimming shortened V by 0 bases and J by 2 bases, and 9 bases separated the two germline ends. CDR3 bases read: TGTGCCAGCAGCTTAACCCAGCGGAACACAGATACG. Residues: CASSLTQRNTDT. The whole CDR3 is CASSLTQRNTDTQYF. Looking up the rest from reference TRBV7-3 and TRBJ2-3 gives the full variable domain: GAGVSQTPSNKVTEKGKYVELRCDPISGHTALYWYRQSLGQGPEFLIYFQGTGAADDSGLPNDRFFAVRPEGSVSTLKIQRTERGDSAVYLCASSLTQRNTDTQYFGPGTRLTVL.

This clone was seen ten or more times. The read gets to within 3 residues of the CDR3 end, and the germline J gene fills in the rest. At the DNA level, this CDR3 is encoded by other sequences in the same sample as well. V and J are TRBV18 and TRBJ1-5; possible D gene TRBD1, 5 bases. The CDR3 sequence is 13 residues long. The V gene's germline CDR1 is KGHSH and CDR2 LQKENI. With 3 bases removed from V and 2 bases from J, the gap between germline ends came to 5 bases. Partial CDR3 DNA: TGTGCCAGCTCACCGACAGGCAATCAGCCC. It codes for CASSPTGNQP. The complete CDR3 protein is CASSPTGNQPQHF.

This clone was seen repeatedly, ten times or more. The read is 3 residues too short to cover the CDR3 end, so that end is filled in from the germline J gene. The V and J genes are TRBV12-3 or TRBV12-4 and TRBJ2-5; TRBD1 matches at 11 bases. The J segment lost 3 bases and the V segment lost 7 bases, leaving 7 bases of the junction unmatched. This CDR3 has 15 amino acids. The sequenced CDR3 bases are TGTGCCAGCACCACGGACAGGGGGCGCGAAGAGACC. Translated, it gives CASTTDRGREET. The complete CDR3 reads CASTTDRGREETQYF.

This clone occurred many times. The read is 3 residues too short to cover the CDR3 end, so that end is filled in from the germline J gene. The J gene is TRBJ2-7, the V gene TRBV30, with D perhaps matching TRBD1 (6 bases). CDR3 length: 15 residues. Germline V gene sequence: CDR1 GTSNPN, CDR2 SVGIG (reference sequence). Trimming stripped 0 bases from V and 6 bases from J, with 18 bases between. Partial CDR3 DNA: TGTGCCTGGAGTGTAATCGCAGGGGAAACTTCCGAG. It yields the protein CAWSVIAGETSE. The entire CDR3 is CAWSVIAGETSEQYF.

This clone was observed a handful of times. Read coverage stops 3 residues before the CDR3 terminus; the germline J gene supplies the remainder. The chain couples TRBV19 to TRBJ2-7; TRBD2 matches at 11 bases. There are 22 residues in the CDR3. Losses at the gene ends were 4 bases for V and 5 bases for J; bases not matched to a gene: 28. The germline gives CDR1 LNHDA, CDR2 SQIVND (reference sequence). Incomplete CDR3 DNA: TGTGCCAGTAGTACCACACTCGACTCCCCGGGCCTAGCGGGAGGATTTGGCAACGAG. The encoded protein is CASSTTLDSPGLAGGFGNE. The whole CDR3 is CASSTTLDSPGLAGGFGNEQYF.

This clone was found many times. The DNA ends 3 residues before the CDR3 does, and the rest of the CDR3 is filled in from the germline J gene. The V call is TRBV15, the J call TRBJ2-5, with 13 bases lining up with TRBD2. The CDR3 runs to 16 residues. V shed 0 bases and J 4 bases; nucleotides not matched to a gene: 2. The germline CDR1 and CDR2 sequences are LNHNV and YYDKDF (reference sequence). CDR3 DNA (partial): TGTGCCACCAGCAGAGAACTAGCGGGAGGGGGAGAGACC. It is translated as CATSRELAGGGET. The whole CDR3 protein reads CATSRELAGGGETQYF.

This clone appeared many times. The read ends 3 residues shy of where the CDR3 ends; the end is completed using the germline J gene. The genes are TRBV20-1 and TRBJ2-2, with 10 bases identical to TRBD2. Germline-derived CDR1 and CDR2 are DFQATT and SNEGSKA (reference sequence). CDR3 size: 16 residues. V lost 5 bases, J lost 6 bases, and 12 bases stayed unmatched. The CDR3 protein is CSAFYPLAGQSGELFF. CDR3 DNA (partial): TGCAGTGCTTTCTACCCACTAGCGGGACAGTCCGGGGAG.

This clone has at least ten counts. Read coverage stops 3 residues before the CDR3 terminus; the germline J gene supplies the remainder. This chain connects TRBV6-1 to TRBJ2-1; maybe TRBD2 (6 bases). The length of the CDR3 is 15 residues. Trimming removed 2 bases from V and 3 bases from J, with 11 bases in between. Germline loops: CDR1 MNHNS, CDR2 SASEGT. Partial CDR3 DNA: TGTGCCAGCAGTGAAACGGGGGTCCTCTACAATGAG. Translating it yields CASSETGVLYNE. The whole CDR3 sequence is CASSETGVLYNEQFF.

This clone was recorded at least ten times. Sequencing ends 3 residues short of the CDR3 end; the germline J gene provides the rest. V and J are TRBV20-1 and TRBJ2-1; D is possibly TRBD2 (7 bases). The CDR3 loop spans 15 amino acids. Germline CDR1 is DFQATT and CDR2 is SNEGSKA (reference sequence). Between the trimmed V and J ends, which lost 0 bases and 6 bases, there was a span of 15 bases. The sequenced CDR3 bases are TGCAGTGCTAGAGATCTTGGGGGGGCGGCCAATGAG. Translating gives CSARDLGGAANE. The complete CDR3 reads CSARDLGGAANEQFF.

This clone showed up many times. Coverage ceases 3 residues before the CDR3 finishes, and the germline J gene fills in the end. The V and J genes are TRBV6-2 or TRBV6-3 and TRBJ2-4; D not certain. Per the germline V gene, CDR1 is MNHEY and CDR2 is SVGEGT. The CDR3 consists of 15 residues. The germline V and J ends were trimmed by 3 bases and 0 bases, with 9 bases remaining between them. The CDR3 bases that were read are TGTGCCAGCAGTTATGGCTTTCTAGCCAAAAACATT. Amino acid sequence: CASSYGFLAKNI. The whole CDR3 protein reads CASSYGFLAKNIQYF.

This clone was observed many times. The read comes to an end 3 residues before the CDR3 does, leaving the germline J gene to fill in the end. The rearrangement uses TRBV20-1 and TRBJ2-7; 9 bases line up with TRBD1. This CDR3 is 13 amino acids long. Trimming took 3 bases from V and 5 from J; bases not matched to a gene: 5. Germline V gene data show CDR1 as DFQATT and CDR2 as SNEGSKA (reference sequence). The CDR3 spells CSASRTGGHEQYF. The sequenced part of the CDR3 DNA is TGCAGTGCTAGTAGAACAGGGGGCCACGAG.

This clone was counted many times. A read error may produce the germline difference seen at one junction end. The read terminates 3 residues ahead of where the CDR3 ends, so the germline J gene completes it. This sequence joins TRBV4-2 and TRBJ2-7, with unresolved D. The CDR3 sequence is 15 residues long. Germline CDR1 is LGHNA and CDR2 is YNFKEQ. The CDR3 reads CASSQDWLVSYEQYF. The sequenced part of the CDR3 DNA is TGCGCCAGCAGCCAAGATTGGCTGGTCTCCTACGAG.

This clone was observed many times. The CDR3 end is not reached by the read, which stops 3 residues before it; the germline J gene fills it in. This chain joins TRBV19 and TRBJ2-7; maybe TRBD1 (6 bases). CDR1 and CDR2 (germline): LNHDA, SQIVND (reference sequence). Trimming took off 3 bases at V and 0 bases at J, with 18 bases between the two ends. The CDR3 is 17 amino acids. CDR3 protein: CASSIRTTGYSSYEQYF. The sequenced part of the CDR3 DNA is TGTGCCAGTAGTATCCGGACGACAGGTTATTCCTCCTACGAG.

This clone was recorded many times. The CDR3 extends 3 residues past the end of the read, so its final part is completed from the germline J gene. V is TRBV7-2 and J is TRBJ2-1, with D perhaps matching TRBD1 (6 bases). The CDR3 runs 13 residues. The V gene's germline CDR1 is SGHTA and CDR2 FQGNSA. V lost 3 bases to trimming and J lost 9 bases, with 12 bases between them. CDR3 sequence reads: CASSLWGQVEQFF. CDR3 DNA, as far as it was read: TGTGCCAGCAGCTTGTGGGGGCAGGTTGAG.

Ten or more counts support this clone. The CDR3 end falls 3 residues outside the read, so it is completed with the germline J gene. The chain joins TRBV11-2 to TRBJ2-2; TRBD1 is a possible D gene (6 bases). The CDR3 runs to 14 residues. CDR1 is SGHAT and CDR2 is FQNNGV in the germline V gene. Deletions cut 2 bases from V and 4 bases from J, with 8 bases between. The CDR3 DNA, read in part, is TGTGCCAGCAGCTTACTCAGGGGCACCGGGGAG. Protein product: CASSLLRGTGE. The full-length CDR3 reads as CASSLLRGTGELFF.

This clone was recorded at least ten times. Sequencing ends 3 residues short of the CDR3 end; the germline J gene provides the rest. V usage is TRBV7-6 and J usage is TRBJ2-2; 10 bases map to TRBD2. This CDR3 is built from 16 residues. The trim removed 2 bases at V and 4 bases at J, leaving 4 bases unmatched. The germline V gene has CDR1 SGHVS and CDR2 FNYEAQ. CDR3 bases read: TGTGCCAGCAGCTTATTAGCTAGCGGGAGCACCGGGGAG. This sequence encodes CASSLLASGSTGE. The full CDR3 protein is CASSLLASGSTGELFF. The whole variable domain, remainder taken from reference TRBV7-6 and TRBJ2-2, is GAGVSQSPRYKVTKRGQDVALRCDPISGHVSLYWYRQALGQGPEFLTYFNYEAQQDKSGLPNDRFSAERPEGSISTLTIQRTEQRDSAMYRCASSLLASGSTGELFFGEGSRLTVL.

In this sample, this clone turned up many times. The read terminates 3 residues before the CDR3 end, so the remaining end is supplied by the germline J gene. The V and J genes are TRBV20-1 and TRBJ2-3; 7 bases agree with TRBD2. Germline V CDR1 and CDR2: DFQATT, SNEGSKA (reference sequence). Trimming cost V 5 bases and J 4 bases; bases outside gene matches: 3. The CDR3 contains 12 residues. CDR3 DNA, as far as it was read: TGCAGTGCTGGACTAGTGGCAGATACG. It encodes CSAGLVADT. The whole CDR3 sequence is CSAGLVADTQYF.

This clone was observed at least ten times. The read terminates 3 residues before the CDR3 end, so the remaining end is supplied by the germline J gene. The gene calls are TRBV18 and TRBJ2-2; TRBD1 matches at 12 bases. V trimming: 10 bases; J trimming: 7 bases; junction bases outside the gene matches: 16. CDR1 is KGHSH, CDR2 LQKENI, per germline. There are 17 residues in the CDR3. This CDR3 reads CATAPPGQGARGGELFF. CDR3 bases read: TGTGCCACCGCACCCCCGGGACAGGGGGCGCGAGGCGGGGAG.

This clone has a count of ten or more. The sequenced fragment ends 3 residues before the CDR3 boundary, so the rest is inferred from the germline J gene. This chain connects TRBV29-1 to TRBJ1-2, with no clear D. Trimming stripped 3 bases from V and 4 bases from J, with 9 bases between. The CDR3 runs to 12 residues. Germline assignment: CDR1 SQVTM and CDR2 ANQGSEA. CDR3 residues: CSVEAASYGYTF. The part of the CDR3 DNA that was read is TGCAGCGTTGAGGCGGCGTCCTATGGC.